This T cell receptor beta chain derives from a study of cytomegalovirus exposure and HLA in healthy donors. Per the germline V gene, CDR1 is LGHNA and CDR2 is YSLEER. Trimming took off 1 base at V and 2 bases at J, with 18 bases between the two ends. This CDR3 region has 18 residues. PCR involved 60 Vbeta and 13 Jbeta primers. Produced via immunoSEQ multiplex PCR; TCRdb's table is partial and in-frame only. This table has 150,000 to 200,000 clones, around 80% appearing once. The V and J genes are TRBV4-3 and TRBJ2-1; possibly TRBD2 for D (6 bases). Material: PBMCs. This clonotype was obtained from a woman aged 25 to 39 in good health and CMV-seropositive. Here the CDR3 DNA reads TGCGCCAGCAGCCAAGGACCGACTAGAGTCCTAACCTACAATGAGCAGTTCTTC. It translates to CASSQGPTRVLTYNEQFF.